This T cell receptor beta chain was identified during a study of blood T cell repertoires in COVID-19. About the research overall: Acute and convalescent COVID-19 samples came from the United States, Italy and Spain. PBMCs, B-cell-depleted T cells, or T cells were the source of the cDNA or gDNA that made up the material.

The CDR3 covers 15 residues. Looked up from germline, CDR1 is SGHRS and CDR2 is YFSETQ. V shed 7 bases, J shed 2 bases, and the junction held 10 bases outside the gene matches. In the source study's methods: Reference gene primer amplification gave estimated nucleated cell counts. Repertoires were generated with immunoSEQ multiplex PCR, while TCRdb's copy carries only in-frame clones and drops some. V and J calls and clone size are as listed in that table; D and trimming were resolved from the DNA. The repertoire includes some 120,000 clones, around nine tenths of them detected once, and roughly 3.7% sits in the top ten.

Input material: peripheral blood. The receptor's source is a man aged 45-60 years with active COVID-19. This rearrangement joins TRBV5-1 to TRBJ2-5; TRBD2 agrees at 8 bases. CDR3 residues: CASGRGLVIQETQYF. The CDR3 bases are TGCGCCAGCGGGAGGGGACTAGTTATTCAAGAGACCCAGTACTTC.